The 4 T cell receptor beta chains below were found in one sample sequenced in a study of blood T cell repertoires in COVID-19. The data were produced by immunoSEQ multiplex PCR, yet TCRdb's version contains in-frame clones alone and is incomplete. This sample has roughly 140,000 clones, with approximately 87% found just once. Sequencing was done on a sample of peripheral blood. Source of these receptors: a woman aged 40 to 55 with acute or convalescent COVID-19.

This chain joins TRBV20-1 and TRBJ1-4; 9 nucleotides align to TRBD1. V dropped 3 bases and J dropped 6; count of bases not matched to a gene: 5. Looked up from germline, CDR1 is DFQATT and CDR2 is SNEGSKA (reference sequence). CDR3 length equals 14 residues. In nucleotides, the CDR3 is TGCAGTGCTAGTAGACAGGGGGGTTATGAAAAACTGTTTTTT. Protein: CSASRQGGYEKLFF.

The CDR3: CASSLGSYNYGYTF. The CDR3 region has the DNA TGTGCCAGTAGTTTGGGCAGCTACAACTATGGCTACACCTTC. The chain employs TRBV19 and TRBJ1-2, with D unresolved. V lost 5 bases and J 2 bases, leaving 12 bases between the germline ends. Per germline, CDR1 LNHDA and CDR2 SQIVND (reference sequence). The CDR3 is 14 amino acids.

This rearrangement joins TRBV7-3 to TRBJ1-4; maybe TRBD1 (6 bases). Trimming removed 5 bases from V and 10 bases from J, with 14 bases in between. Germline V gene lookup returns CDR1 SGHTA and CDR2 FQGTGA. CDR3 length: 13 residues. The CDR3 loop is CASSPTSQGKLFF. The CDR3 coding sequence is TGTGCCAGCAGCCCCACATCACAGGGAAAACTGTTTTTT. Together with reference TRBV7-3 and TRBJ1-4, the CDR3 gives the full variable domain: GAGVSQTPSNKVTEKGKYVELRCDPISGHTALYWYRQSLGQGPEFLIYFQGTGAADDSGLPNDRFFAVRPEGSVSTLKIQRTERGDSAVYLCASSPTSQGKLFFGSGTQLSVL.

This clone was observed a single time. The rearrangement links TRBV28 to TRBJ1-5; TRBD1 matches at 11 bases. The V gene's germline CDR1 is MDHEN and CDR2 SYDVKM. J lost 3 bases, V lost 10 bases, and 2 bases had no gene match. The CDR3 extends over 13 amino acids. For the CDR3, the DNA is TGTGCCACGGACAGGGGGCCCAATCAGCCCCAGCATTTT. The encoded protein is CATDRGPNQPQHF.